This record looks at one T cell receptor beta chain sequence and its context. Antigen unknown. A much larger clone is a single base away; this may be a read error. Unique molecular identifiers had been added to the TCR beta cDNA libraries. In TCRdb, the PCR reads were re-called with MiXCR into one record per CDR3 protein. The repertoire holds over 150,000 distinct CDR3 sequences, with 25% to 35% as singletons. CDR3 size: 15 residues. CDR1 and CDR2 from the germline V gene are MNHEY and SMNVEV (reference sequence). These data are taken from a study of post-analysis software for immune sequencing data. Study background: Relapsing-remitting, secondary progressive and progressive-relapsing multiple sclerosis courses were included.

Whole-study results and caveats: F measure showed strong co-clustering of same-batch samples. A handful of TRBV segments were significantly more frequent in patients than in controls. TRBV5-6, TRBV5-1 and TRBV20-1 were among these segments.

The V gene is TRBV27, the J gene TRBJ2-1; 9 bases agree with TRBD1. Material for sequencing was blood. The clonotype was recovered from a girl aged 5 to 17 with multiple sclerosis. This chain's CDR3 is CAGSSRDRALDEQFF. The CDR3 DNA sequence: TGTGCCGGCAGTTCCCGGGACAGGGCCCTCGATGAGCAGTTCTTC.